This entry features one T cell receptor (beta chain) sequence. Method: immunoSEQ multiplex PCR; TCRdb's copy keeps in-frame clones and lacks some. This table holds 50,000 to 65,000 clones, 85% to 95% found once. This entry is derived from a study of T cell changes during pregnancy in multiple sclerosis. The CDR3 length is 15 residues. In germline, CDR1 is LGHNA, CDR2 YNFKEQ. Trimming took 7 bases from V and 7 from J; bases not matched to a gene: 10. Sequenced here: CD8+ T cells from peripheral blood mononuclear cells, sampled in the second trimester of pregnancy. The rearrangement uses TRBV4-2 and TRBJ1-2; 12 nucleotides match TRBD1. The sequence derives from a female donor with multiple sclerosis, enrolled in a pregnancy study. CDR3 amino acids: CASTYKGQGAVGYTF. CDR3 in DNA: TGTGCCAGCACCTACAAGGGACAGGGGGCGGTTGGCTACACCTTC.